These 13 T cell receptor beta chains originate from one sample sequenced in a study of T-cell memory formation after mild COVID-19. Each CDR3 protein gets one entry after TCRdb re-called the 5' RACE reads with MiXCR. This sample has 550,000 to 600,000 distinct CDR3 sequences; 17% occur once, and the top ten carry approximately 8.1%. The specimen was PBMCs or a T cell subset sorted from them (not recorded which). The origin of the receptors is an adult woman who had mild COVID-19 (a few samples of this study predate the infection). Cell type and time point are not known.

Many counts were recorded for this clonotype. This rearrangement joins TRBV20-1 to TRBJ2-1; the D gene is possibly TRBD2 (6 bases). Trimming pared 1 base from V and 1 base from J, leaving 17 bases between. Germline V CDR1 and CDR2: DFQATT, SNEGSKA (reference sequence). The CDR3 covers 17 residues. Here the CDR3 DNA reads TGCAGTGCTAGAGTCAAAGAGGGAGGAGGATCCTACAATGAGCAGTTCTTC. This translates into CSARVKEGGGSYNEQFF.

The rearrangement uses TRBV11-2 and TRBJ1-4; 8 bases map to TRBD1. The germline CDR1 and CDR2 sequences are SGHAT and FQNNGV. Losses at the gene ends were 7 bases for V and 13 bases for J; bases not matched to a gene: 5. This CDR3 is 11 amino acids long. The CDR3 sequence: CASTSGQGLFF. CDR3 sequence (DNA): TGTGCCAGCACCTCAGGACAGGGACTGTTTTTT. Variable domain in full (rest from reference TRBV11-2 and TRBJ1-4): EAGVAQSPRYKIIEKRQSVAFWCNPISGHATLYWYQQILGQGPKLLIQFQNNGVVDDSQLPKDRFSAERLKGVDSTLKIQPAKLEDSAVYLCASTSGQGLFFGSGTQLSVL.

This clonotype was seen only a few times. The chain combines TRBV12-3 or TRBV12-4 with TRBJ2-2; 9 bases fit TRBD1. V was clipped by 10 bases and J by 7 bases; unmatched bases: 13. The CDR3 is 15 residues long. As DNA, the CDR3 is TGTGCCACAGAGGGGGGACAGGGTTCCGGCGGGGAGCTGTTTTTT. This gives the protein CATEGGQGSGGELFF.

The chain carries TRBV9 and TRBJ1-3; 8 positions match TRBD1. In germline, CDR1 is SGDLS, CDR2 YYNGEE. The CDR3 is 17 amino acids. The junction had 10 bases not matched to a gene; V was cut back by 3 bases and J by 2 bases. CDR3 sequence (DNA): TGTGCCAGCAGCGGGAGGACAGGGACCGCAACTGGAAACACCATATATTTT. Amino acids: CASSGRTGTATGNTIYF.

This rearrangement joins TRBV4-3 to TRBJ2-1, with unresolved D. Trimming took 3 bases from V and 5 from J, leaving 5 bases between them. The CDR3 totals 12 residues. The V gene's germline CDR1 is LGHNA and CDR2 YSLEER. The chain's CDR3 is CASSHMDNEQFF. In DNA form, the CDR3 reads TGCGCCAGCAGCCACATGGACAATGAGCAGTTCTTC.

This clonotype was counted at least ten times. The gene calls are TRBV12-5 and TRBJ2-3; D not resolved. Per germline, CDR1 LGHNT and CDR2 FRNRAP. V dropped 1 base and J dropped 4 bases, with 0 bases sitting between them. The CDR3 has 11 residues. The CDR3 region has the DNA TGTGCTAGTGGTTTGGCAGATACGCAGTATTTT. Translating gives CASGLADTQYF.

This clonotype was detected only a few times. The chain is built from TRBV11-2 and TRBJ2-7, with 7 bases that match TRBD2. The CDR3 contains 14 residues. V was clipped by 7 bases and J by 6 bases; unmatched bases: 12. Germline V gives CDR1 SGHAT, CDR2 FQNNGV. CDR3 sequence: CASTLSGGGSEQYF. The CDR3 DNA is TGTGCCAGCACCCTCTCGGGGGGAGGAAGCGAGCAGTACTTC.

The gene calls are TRBV11-3 and TRBJ2-1; no reliable D call. The CDR3 loop spans 16 amino acids. Germline V gene sequence: CDR1 SGHNT, CDR2 YENEEA. With 5 bases removed from V and 14 bases from J, the gap between germline ends came to 28 bases. DNA of the CDR3: TGTGCCAGCAGCCCAAGTACGGCTACAGCTACGTTGGGCGAGTTCTTC. It specifies CASSPSTATATLGEFF.

This clonotype was detected a few times. The chain couples TRBV5-1 to TRBJ2-7, with unresolved D. V was pared by 4 bases and J by 9 bases, with 20 bases between. CDR1 and CDR2 from the germline V gene are SGHRS and YFSETQ. The CDR3 runs to 14 residues. The CDR3, as DNA: TGCGCCAGCAGCACCTCACCCGGAGACGTTGGGCAGTACTTC. This codes for CASSTSPGDVGQYF.

This clonotype showed up many times. This chain links TRBV6-5 with TRBJ2-1; the match to TRBD2 covers 10 bases. V gave up 1 base and J gave up 5 bases; unmatched junction bases: 8. Per germline, CDR1 MNHEY and CDR2 SVGAGI. The CDR3 has 17 residues. CDR3: CASSYLQREGRNNEQFF. The DNA for the CDR3 is TGTGCCAGCAGTTACTTACAGCGGGAGGGCCGCAACAATGAGCAGTTCTTC.

The table lists this clonotype with a few counts. The chain uses TRBV7-2 and TRBJ2-1; D uncertain. Per germline, CDR1 SGHTA and CDR2 FQGNSA. Trimming cost V 5 bases and J 3 bases, with 11 bases left between them. The CDR3 sequence is 14 residues long. In DNA form, the CDR3 reads TGTGCCAGCAGCAACCCCGGTGTCTACAATGAGCAGTTCTTC. It yields the protein CASSNPGVYNEQFF. Based on the CDR3 plus reference TRBV7-2 and TRBJ2-1, the full variable domain is GAGVSQSPSNKVTEKGKDVELRCDPISGHTALYWYRQSLGQGLEFLIYFQGNSAPDKSGLPSDRFSAERTGGSVSTLTIQRTQQEDSAVYLCASSNPGVYNEQFFGPGTRLTVL.

V is TRBV5-1 and J is TRBJ1-1; perhaps TRBD1 as D (6 bases). Looked up from germline, CDR1 is SGHRS and CDR2 is YFSETQ. The CDR3 has 14 amino acids. With 4 bases removed from V and 2 bases from J, the gap between germline ends came to 12 bases. CDR3 protein: CASSPRQANTEAFF. In DNA, the CDR3 is TGCGCCAGCAGCCCGAGACAGGCCAACACTGAAGCTTTCTTT.

In its sample, this clonotype was seen many times. This chain links TRBV7-2 with TRBJ2-2; possibly TRBD1 for D (5 bases). V was shortened by 2 bases and J by 10 bases, with 20 bases between the two germline ends. Germline V gene data show CDR1 as SGHTA and CDR2 as FQGNSA. This CDR3 has 16 residues. The CDR3 sequence: CASSLYLTDPDEELFF. The CDR3 coding sequence is TGTGCCAGCAGCTTATATTTGACAGACCCGGATGAGGAGCTGTTTTTT.